What follows describes a single T cell receptor beta chain. The sample belongs to a study of T-cell reconstitution after alpha-beta-depleted transplantation in children. Unique molecular identifiers featured in how the TCRbeta library was prepared. TCRdb re-called the PCR reads through MiXCR, storing one row per CDR3 protein. This table holds roughly 790,000 distinct CDR3 sequences, 16% found once. Germline V gene sequence: CDR1 LGHNT, CDR2 FRNRAP. The CDR3 spans 19 residues. Trimming left V 3 bases short and J 0 bases short, with 21 bases between. The TCR comes from a male patient under 18 who had a stem cell transplant for acute lymphoblastic leukemia, so the T cells may come from the graft donor. Sequencing was performed on PBMCs, mostly from graft donor cells, taken 360 days after TCRalphabeta/CD19-depleted stem cell transplant. V gene TRBV12-5 combines with J gene TRBJ1-3; unclear D gene. The CDR3 coding sequence is TGTGCTAGTGGTTTAAATTTAGGAAGGCGGACTAACTCTGGAAACACCATATATTTT. Translating gives CASGLNLGRRTNSGNTIYF.